Listed below are T cell receptor beta chains from one sample, sequenced in a study of blood T cell repertoires in COVID-19. Measured with immunoSEQ multiplex PCR; TCRdb has only the in-frame clones, and not every one. Found here are roughly 67,000 clones, 85% to 90% of them singletons; the top ten hold roughly 4.4%. Material for sequencing was peripheral blood. These receptors all stem from a man in his forties or fifties with active COVID-19. CDR3s include the opening cysteine and the closing phenylalanine or tryptophan. A D gene is named only where the DNA matches it firmly. Only some rows state a clone size, as once, few, many or a class for expanded clones.

>-|-|TRBJ1-4|TRBV5-1
TGCGCCAGCAGCTTGGGCGGGACTCTAGAGGAAAAACTGTTTTTT
CASSLGGTLEEKLFF
>TRBD2|-|TRBJ2-7|TRBV28
TGTGCCAGCAGTTTTCGGGTTAGCGGGAGCTCCTACGAGCAGTACTTC
CASSFRVSGSSYEQYF
>-|-|TRBJ1-4|TRBV15
TGTGCCACCAGCAGAGACCGACACACTAATGAAAAACTGTTTTTT
CATSRDRHTNEKLFF
>TRBD1|once|TRBJ1-1|TRBV6-5
TGTGCCAGCAATATACAGGGGTCGTACACTGAAGCTTTCTTT
CASNIQGSYTEAFF
>-|-|TRBJ2-1|TRBV6-2/TRBV6-3
TGTGCCAGCAGTCGCGGGGAATACAATGAGCAGTTCTTC
CASSRGEYNEQFF
>TRBD1|-|TRBJ1-5|TRBV5-1
TGCGCCAGCAGCATCGGACAGGGCAACAATCAGCCCCAGCATTTT
CASSIGQGNNQPQHF
>TRBD1|-|TRBJ2-7|TRBV7-9
TGTGCCAGCAGCGAGACTTACGATACCGGGACAGACTACGAGCAGTACTTC
CASSETYDTGTDYEQYF
>-|-|TRBJ2-7|TRBV6-5
TGTGCCAGCAGTAATCAGGGCTACTCCTACGAGCAGTACTTC
CASSNQGYSYEQYF
>TRBD1|-|TRBJ2-5|TRBV28
TGTGCCAGCAGTTTAGGGGGTGGACAGGGAGGAACCCAGTACTTC
CASSLGGGQGGTQYF
>TRBD1|-|TRBJ1-6|TRBV9
TGTGCCAGCAGCGGCGGGGACAGCTACTCCTATAATTCACCCCTCCACTTT
CASSGGDSYSYNSPLHF
>TRBD1|-|TRBJ2-2|TRBV18
TGTGCCAGCTCACCACTTGGGACAGGAGGTAGCACCGGGGAGCTGTTTTTT
CASSPLGTGGSTGELFF
>-|-|TRBJ1-5|TRBV7-6
TGTGCCAGCAGCCCTGCGGCGGGGTTCGCCTACGATCGCAATCAGCCCCAGCATTTT
CASSPAAGFAYDRNQPQHF
>TRBD2|-|TRBJ2-1|TRBV7-9
TGTGCCAGCAGCATTAGGGGTATGGTAGCGGGGGCTCATGAGCAGTTCTTC
CASSIRGMVAGAHEQFF
>TRBD1|-|TRBJ2-7|TRBV6-5
TGTGCCAGCAGTTGGGACGGGACAGCGGCGTACGAGCAGTACTTC
CASSWDGTAAYEQYF
>-|once|TRBJ2-2|TRBV9
TGTGCCAGCAGCGAGAAGAAGGGGATGAACACCGGGGAGCTGTTTTTT
CASSEKKGMNTGELFF
>-|-|TRBJ2-2|TRBV6-5
TGTGCCAGCAGGACAAAACTAGGTACCACCGGGGAGCTGTTTTTT
CASRTKLGTTGELFF
>-|-|TRBJ2-2|TRBV4-3
TGCGCCAGCAGCACTTTGACAGAGAACACCGGGGAGCTGTTTTTT
CASSTLTENTGELFF
>TRBD1|-|TRBJ2-4|TRBV15
TGTGCCACCAGCAGAGCCGGGACAGGGCCCATTCAGTACTTC
CATSRAGTGPIQYF
>TRBD2|-|TRBJ2-7|TRBV28
TGTGCCAGCAGTTCCCCGGCGACTAGCGGGAGAGACGAGCAGTACTTC
CASSSPATSGRDEQYF
>-|once|TRBJ1-6|TRBV5-6
TGTGCCAGCAGCTGGGGCCAAAATTCACCCCTCCACTTT
CASSWGQNSPLHF
>TRBD2|-|TRBJ2-3|TRBV5-1
TGCGCCAGCAGCCTACTAGGGAGCGGGGGGTTGTATACGCAGTATTTT
CASSLLGSGGLYTQYF
>-|-|TRBJ2-1|TRBV6-5
TGTGCCAGCAGTTTTGCGGCTAGAGGGACTTATGAGCAGTTCTTC
CASSFAARGTYEQFF
>TRBD2|-|TRBJ2-1|TRBV5-1
TGCGCCAGCAGCTTGGCGGTAGCGGGGAGGAGCTCCTACAATGAGCAGTTCTTC
CASSLAVAGRSSYNEQFF
>TRBD2|-|TRBJ2-3|TRBV2
TGTGCCAGCTCCCGTCTGGGACTAGCGGCAGATACGCAGTATTTT
CASSRLGLAADTQYF
>TRBD1|-|TRBJ2-5|TRBV29-1
TGCAGCTTATCACCCGGGACAGGGAGAGAGACCCAGTACTTC
CSLSPGTGRETQYF
>TRBD1|-|TRBJ1-6|TRBV7-3
TGTGCCAGCAGCGAACAGTTCCGGGACAGGTCCCCACCCCTCCACTTT
CASSEQFRDRSPPLHF
>TRBD2|-|TRBJ2-7|TRBV29-1
TGCAGCGCGGGGGGGAGGTACCCCTCCTACGAGCAGTACTTC
CSAGGRYPSYEQYF
>-|-|TRBJ2-7|TRBV6-2/TRBV6-3
TGTGCCACCAACCCCCGGAAGGGGATCTCCTACGAGCAGTACTTC
CATNPRKGISYEQYF
>TRBD1|-|TRBJ2-7|TRBV11-3
TGTGCCAGCAGCTCCACGATCCGACAGGGCTACGAGCAGTACTTC
CASSSTIRQGYEQYF
>TRBD1|-|TRBJ1-4|TRBV6-4
TGTGCCAGCAGTGAGGTCGCGGAGGGGGCTGAAAAACTGTTTTTT
CASSEVAEGAEKLFF